The sequence of this T cell receptor (beta chain) was determined in a study of radiotherapy plus CTLA-4 blockade in lung cancer. Study-wide results and limits: In blood, early T cell clone dynamics reportedly predicted response best, together with interferon-beta. In blood, TCR clones derived from the tumor expanded after radiotherapy plus ipilimumab.

Focal radiation was given together with CTLA-4 blockade (ipilimumab) to patients with chemo-refractory metastatic non-small-cell lung cancer. Notes on this clone: Its matching antigen is unknown.

The CDR3 runs 16 residues. Trimming at V came to 0 bases and at J to 2 bases, leaving 2 bases not matched to a gene. CDR1 is MRHNA, CDR2 SNTAGT, per germline. This table comes from immunoSEQ multiplex PCR, and its TCRdb copy is limited to in-frame clones, with some not included. The sample lists about 41,000 clones; around 69% were seen once. The TCR sequence derives from a human donor with non-small cell lung cancer who had stable disease on radiotherapy plus ipilimumab. Sequenced material: peripheral blood, taken from a patient treated with radiotherapy plus ipilimumab. This chain connects TRBV6-4 to TRBJ2-3; 10 positions match TRBD2. In DNA form, the CDR3 reads TGTGCCAGCAGTGACTCAGCGGGGGGGCTCACAGATACGCAGTATTTT. Its translation is CASSDSAGGLTDTQYF.